This TCR beta chain was recovered during a study of cytomegalovirus exposure and HLA in healthy donors. Findings of the study overall: Researchers catalogued about 150 TCR beta chains as cytomegalovirus-associated.

Primers included in the PCR were 60 Vbeta and 13 Jbeta primers. TCRdb's table, derived via immunoSEQ multiplex PCR, lists solely in-frame clones and lacks some. The table records 150,000 to 200,000 clones, 70% to 90% of them present only once. In regard to this clone: Its antigen is currently unknown.

The donors were healthy bone marrow donors. The CDR3 extends over 14 amino acids. Trimming shortened V by 1 base and J by 4 bases, and 10 bases separated the two germline ends. Germline V CDR1 and CDR2: KGHSH, LQKENI. This TCR was sampled from a man between 18 and 29 years old in good health and CMV-seropositive. Sequenced: PBMCs. The chain employs TRBV18 and TRBJ2-5, with D possibly being TRBD2 (6 bases). CDR3 amino acids: CASSPRDGGETQYF. The CDR3 nucleotides read TGTGCCAGCTCACCACGCGACGGGGGAGAGACCCAGTACTTC. Looking up the rest from reference TRBV18 and TRBJ2-5 gives the full variable domain: NAGVMQNPRHLVRRRGQEARLRCSPMKGHSHVYWYRQLPEEGLKFMVYLQKENIIDESGMPKERFSAEFPKEGPSILRIQQVVRGDSAAYFCASSPRDGGETQYFGPGTRLLVL.